The rows below give T cell receptor beta chains drawn from one sample of a study of cytomegalovirus exposure and HLA in healthy donors. TCRdb's table, derived via immunoSEQ multiplex PCR, lists solely in-frame clones and lacks some. The table includes around 60,000 clones, 80% to 95% detected once. Sequencing used PBMCs. The receptors stem from a man between 18 and 29 years old in good health and CMV-seronegative. Each CDR3 is given with its conserved first and last residue. D genes are given only for firm matches. Rows may omit the clone size; those that give it use once, few, many or a size class.

size: NA
D: TRBD2
J: TRBJ2-3
V: TRBV29-1
DNA: TGCAGCGTTGAGAGGGACACTGGGACTAGCGGGAGGGCAGATACGCAGTATTTT
CDR3: CSVERDTGTSGRADTQYF

size: NA
D: TRBD1
J: TRBJ2-7
V: TRBV27
DNA: TGTGCCAGCAGCCGGGACAGGGGAGCCTACGAGCAGTACTTC
CDR3: CASSRDRGAYEQYF

size: NA
D: NA
J: TRBJ1-2
V: TRBV10-3
DNA: TGTGCCATCAGTGAGTCGAGGAGGGTATACACCTTC
CDR3: CAISESRRVYTF

size: NA
D: TRBD1
J: TRBJ2-2
V: TRBV12-5
DNA: TGTGCTAGTGCCCCGGGACAGGGGAACACCGGGGAGCTGTTTTTT
CDR3: CASAPGQGNTGELFF

size: NA
D: TRBD1
J: TRBJ1-2
V: TRBV27
DNA: TGTGCCAGCAGTAACGACAGGGGCTATGGCTACACCTTC
CDR3: CASSNDRGYGYTF

size: NA
D: TRBD2
J: TRBJ2-7
V: TRBV5-4
DNA: TGTGCCAGCAGCCAAGATCTTGGGACTAGCTACGAGCAGTACTTC
CDR3: CASSQDLGTSYEQYF

size: once
D: NA
J: TRBJ2-5
V: TRBV29-1
DNA: TGCAGCGTTGCGCGGGACCAAGAGACCCAGTACTTC
CDR3: CSVARDQETQYF

size: NA
D: TRBD1
J: TRBJ1-1
V: TRBV6-1
DNA: TGTGCCAGCAGTGAAGATCCTGGACAGGGAAGACCTGAAGCTTTCTTT
CDR3: CASSEDPGQGRPEAFF

size: NA
D: NA
J: TRBJ1-5
V: TRBV29-1
DNA: TGCAGCGCGAGAACAGGGCCCGGTCAGCCCCAGCATTTT
CDR3: CSARTGPGQPQHF

size: once
D: TRBD1
J: TRBJ1-4
V: TRBV5-1
DNA: TGCGCCAGCAGCCCATGGACAGGGATCGGTGCAAAACTGTTTTTT
CDR3: CASSPWTGIGAKLFF

size: once
D: NA
J: TRBJ2-5
V: TRBV6-1
DNA: TGTGCCAGCAGCCCGACTCGTCAAGAGACCCAGTACTTC
CDR3: CASSPTRQETQYF

size: NA
D: NA
J: TRBJ2-5
V: TRBV10-1
DNA: TGCGCCAGCAGTGAGTTTGGGGCAATTTTGGAAGAGACCCAGTACTTC
CDR3: CASSEFGAILEETQYF

size: NA
D: TRBD1
J: TRBJ1-5
V: TRBV5-6
DNA: TGTGCCAGCTCCGCGGACAGGGGGCGCGTGGGTCAGCCCCAGCATTTT
CDR3: CASSADRGRVGQPQHF

size: NA
D: TRBD1
J: TRBJ1-1
V: TRBV6-1
DNA: TGTGCCAGCGGATCCCAGGGGGACACTGAAGCTTTCTTT
CDR3: CASGSQGDTEAFF

size: NA
D: NA
J: TRBJ1-5
V: TRBV6-5
DNA: TGTGCCAGCAGTTACTCAGGGGTTAGCAATCAGCCCCAGCATTTT
CDR3: CASSYSGVSNQPQHF

size: once
D: NA
J: TRBJ1-1
V: TRBV6-4
DNA: TGTGCCAGCAGCCCCCTCCAGGGCCGTCCCGACATGAACACTGAAGCTTTCTTT
CDR3: CASSPLQGRPDMNTEAFF

size: NA
D: TRBD1
J: TRBJ2-7
V: TRBV28
DNA: TGTGCCAGCAGTTCCCCGGGACAGGGAGGGGCGGAGCAGTACTTC
CDR3: CASSSPGQGGAEQYF

size: NA
D: NA
J: TRBJ2-5
V: TRBV9
DNA: TGTGCCAGCAGCGTAGAAGCTTTCGTGGAGACCCAGTACTTC
CDR3: CASSVEAFVETQYF

size: NA
D: NA
J: TRBJ2-7
V: TRBV7-9
DNA: TGTGCCAGCAGCTTTAGCGGAGTCTCCTACGAGCAGTACTTC
CDR3: CASSFSGVSYEQYF

size: NA
D: TRBD1
J: TRBJ2-2
V: TRBV2
DNA: TGTGCCAGCAAACGGGACAGGGCGAACACCGGGGAGCTGTTTTTT
CDR3: CASKRDRANTGELFF

size: large
D: TRBD2
J: TRBJ2-2
V: TRBV18
DNA: TGTGCCAGCTCACCTGTACGACTAGCGGGAGTTCACACCGGGGAGCTGTTTTTT
CDR3: CASSPVRLAGVHTGELFF

size: NA
D: TRBD1
J: TRBJ1-1
V: TRBV19
DNA: TGTGCCAGTAGTATCGCCGGGACAGGGAACACTGAAGCTTTCTTT
CDR3: CASSIAGTGNTEAFF

size: NA
D: NA
J: TRBJ2-3
V: TRBV5-1
DNA: TGCGCCAGCAGCTACCGACAGGTCACTACAGATACGCAGTATTTT
CDR3: CASSYRQVTTDTQYF

size: few
D: TRBD2
J: TRBJ2-1
V: TRBV28
DNA: TGTGCCAGCAGCCCTATGCAGCTAGCGGGAGGGAATGAGCAGTTCTTC
CDR3: CASSPMQLAGGNEQFF

size: NA
D: TRBD2
J: TRBJ2-7
V: TRBV7-9
DNA: TGTGCCAGCAGTTTATATGCCACTAGCGGGCTTTCCTACGAGCAGTACTTC
CDR3: CASSLYATSGLSYEQYF

size: NA
D: NA
J: TRBJ2-3
V: TRBV25-1
DNA: TGTGCCAGCAGTTCCTTAATCACAGATACGCAGTATTTT
CDR3: CASSSLITDTQYF

size: NA
D: NA
J: TRBJ2-1
V: TRBV7-9
DNA: TGTGCCAGCAGCCCTCGTAGCGACCTCTCCTACAATGAGCAGTTCTTC
CDR3: CASSPRSDLSYNEQFF

size: NA
D: NA
J: TRBJ1-2
V: TRBV18
DNA: TGTGCCAGCTGGATGGGACTTGACCACTATGGCTACACCTTC
CDR3: CASWMGLDHYGYTF

size: NA
D: NA
J: TRBJ1-4
V: TRBV27
DNA: TGTGCCAGCAGTTTGGTCACGACCGTGCCTCCGACTGGAAAACTGTTTTTT
CDR3: CASSLVTTVPPTGKLFF

size: NA
D: TRBD2
J: TRBJ2-5
V: TRBV7-9
DNA: TGTGCCAGCAGCTCTAGCGGGAGGGCCATGTACTTC
CDR3: CASSSSGRAMYF

size: NA
D: NA
J: TRBJ1-1
V: TRBV7-9
DNA: TGTGCCAGCAGCTTAGCGCTACGGGGTAGTGGCGACACTGAAGCTTTCTTT
CDR3: CASSLALRGSGDTEAFF

size: NA
D: NA
J: TRBJ2-5
V: TRBV10-3
DNA: TGTGCCATCAGTGAGTCGGAGGAAGAGACCCAGTACTTC
CDR3: CAISESEEETQYF

size: NA
D: NA
J: TRBJ2-1
V: TRBV11-1
DNA: TGTGCCAGCAGCTTCAGGCTAGCATCATACAATGAGCAGTTCTTC
CDR3: CASSFRLASYNEQFF

size: medium-sized
D: NA
J: TRBJ1-1
V: TRBV6-1
DNA: TGTGCCGTCAAATACAGGGAGATGGCTGAAGCTTTCTTT
CDR3: CAVKYREMAEAFF

size: NA
D: TRBD1
J: TRBJ1-1
V: TRBV18
DNA: TGTGCCAGCTCCGGACAGGCGAACACTGAAGCTTTCTTT
CDR3: CASSGQANTEAFF

size: NA
D: TRBD2
J: TRBJ2-7
V: TRBV28
DNA: TGTGCCAGCAGTAAGACTAGCGGGAGTATTTACGAGCAGTACTTC
CDR3: CASSKTSGSIYEQYF

size: NA
D: NA
J: TRBJ2-3
V: TRBV5-5
DNA: TGTGCCAGCAGCTTGTCCCCCTCAGATACGCAGTATTTT
CDR3: CASSLSPSDTQYF

size: NA
D: NA
J: TRBJ2-2
V: TRBV6-1
DNA: TGTGCCAGCAGCCAACGGAGGGAGGCCGGGGAGCTGTTTTTT
CDR3: CASSQRREAGELFF

size: NA
D: TRBD1
J: TRBJ2-7
V: TRBV6-5
DNA: TGTGCCAGCAGGACTCTTGGACAGGGCTCGGACGAGCAGTACTTC
CDR3: CASRTLGQGSDEQYF

size: NA
D: NA
J: TRBJ2-3
V: TRBV5-5
DNA: TGTGCCAGCAGCTCCGGGACAATCACAGATACGCAGTATTTT
CDR3: CASSSGTITDTQYF

size: NA
D: NA
J: TRBJ1-3
V: TRBV28
DNA: TGTGCCAGCACCCCCGCCCAGGGCGTCTCTGGAAACACCATATATTTT
CDR3: CASTPAQGVSGNTIYF

size: NA
D: TRBD1
J: TRBJ1-1
V: TRBV7-2
DNA: TGTGCCAGCAGCTCGTGGACAGGGGGCGCGTACACTGAAGCTTTCTTT
CDR3: CASSSWTGGAYTEAFF

size: NA
D: NA
J: TRBJ2-1
V: TRBV5-1
DNA: TGCGCCAGCAGCTTGGGAGGGAGCTCCTACAATGAGCAGTTCTTC
CDR3: CASSLGGSSYNEQFF

size: NA
D: NA
J: TRBJ2-5
V: TRBV11-2
DNA: TGTGCCAGCAGCTTCGTACCGGGACCGGAGGGGGAGACCCAGTACTTC
CDR3: CASSFVPGPEGETQYF

size: NA
D: NA
J: TRBJ1-5
V: TRBV2
DNA: TGTGCCAGCAGTGTTTCGGGGGGAAATCAGCCCCAGCATTTT
CDR3: CASSVSGGNQPQHF